Below, 17 T cell receptor beta chains from the same sample are listed, as sequenced in a study of cytomegalovirus exposure and HLA in healthy donors. PCR involved 60 Vbeta and 13 Jbeta primers. TCRdb keeps only in-frame clones here, not all; method: immunoSEQ multiplex PCR. The sample shows 150,000 to 200,000 clones, roughly 80% of them seen only once. The sequenced material came from PBMCs. The receptors were sampled from a girl aged 2-15 years in good health and CMV-seropositive.

The chain carries TRBV6-1 and TRBJ2-3; 10 bases fit TRBD2. This CDR3 is 15 amino acids long. V shed 7 bases and J 2 bases; nucleotides not matched to a gene: 6. The germline CDR1 and CDR2 sequences are MNHNS and SASEGT. CDR3 in DNA: TGTGCCAGCACATATAGCGGGAGGCCCACAGATACGCAGTATTTT. Translating gives CASTYSGRPTDTQYF.

This clone appeared a few times. V and J are TRBV5-6 and TRBJ1-2, with D possibly matching TRBD1 (6 bases). Germline-derived CDR1 and CDR2 are SGHDT and YYEEEE. The germline V and J ends were trimmed by 4 bases and 8 bases, with 24 bases remaining between them. The CDR3 covers 16 residues. CDR3 sequence: CASSPPHPGVVKGYTF. The CDR3 nucleotides read TGTGCCAGCAGCCCTCCGCATCCAGGGGTGGTTAAAGGCTACACCTTC.

The chain uses TRBV25-1 and TRBJ2-7; 9 nucleotides align to TRBD1. With V trimmed by 4 bases and J by 2 bases, 6 bases remained unmatched. Germline CDR1 MGHDK, CDR2 SYGVNS. The CDR3 has 15 residues. The CDR3 here is CASSGTRTGAYEQYF. As DNA, the CDR3 is TGTGCCAGCAGTGGTACACGGACAGGGGCCTACGAGCAGTACTTC.

J is TRBJ1-1 and V is TRBV15, with TRBD1 matching over 10 bases. The CDR3 spans 16 residues. Germline V gene sequence: CDR1 LNHNV, CDR2 YYDKDF (reference sequence). V shed 3 bases, J shed 3 bases, and the junction held 7 bases outside the gene matches. The CDR3 region has the DNA TGTGCCACCAGCAGCGGAGACAGGGGGCGAGACACTGAAGCTTTCTTT. Translating it yields CATSSGDRGRDTEAFF.

The CDR3, as DNA: TGTGCCAGCAGCTGGGGAGGTGGCTACACCTTC. Protein sequence: CASSWGGGYTF. The chain couples TRBV5-4 to TRBJ1-2, with no clear D. The V end was cut by 3 bases, the J end by 7 bases, with 7 bases between. This CDR3 region has 11 residues. Per the germline V gene, CDR1 is SGHNT and CDR2 is YYREEE (reference sequence).

This clone was recorded only once. The J gene is TRBJ1-5, the V gene TRBV5-6, with D possibly matching TRBD1 (5 bases). Trimming removed 1 base at V and 4 bases at J, with 12 bases between. The CDR3 contains 15 residues. The germline V gene has CDR1 SGHDT and CDR2 YYEEEE. In nucleotides, the CDR3 is TGTGCCAGCAGCTTGTTAATGGGGGGGAATCAGCCCCAGCATTTT. It yields the protein CASSLLMGGNQPQHF. The entire variable domain, with the rest obtained from reference TRBV5-6 and TRBJ1-5, is as follows: DAGVTQSPTHLIKTRGQQVTLRCSPKSGHDTVSWYQQALGQGPQFIFQYYEEEERQRGNFPDRFSGHQFPNYSSELNVNALLLGDSALYLCASSLLMGGNQPQHFGDGTRLSIL.

The chain links TRBV29-1 to TRBJ1-5; 8 bases agree with TRBD1. Germline lookup yields CDR1 SQVTM and CDR2 ANQGSEA. CDR3 length: 13 amino acids. V lost 6 bases to trimming and J lost 2 bases; unmatched junction nucleotides: 3. CDR3 in DNA: TGCAGCGTCATGACAGGGGGCAATCAGCCCCAGCATTTT. It translates to CSVMTGGNQPQHF.

The table lists this clone with a count of one. This chain links TRBV30 with TRBJ2-2; D remains unclear. The CDR3 consists of 14 residues. Trimming pared 2 bases from V and 5 bases from J, leaving 12 bases between. CDR1 and CDR2 (germline): GTSNPN, SVGIG (reference sequence). CDR3 protein: CAWSFNRVTGELFF. The CDR3 DNA is TGTGCCTGGAGTTTTAACAGAGTGACCGGGGAGCTGTTTTTT.

The rearrangement joins TRBV5-1 to TRBJ2-1, with a tentative D call TRBD2 (7 bases). V was pared by 3 bases and J by 7 bases, with 20 bases between. The CDR3 extends over 16 amino acids. Germline V gives CDR1 SGHRS, CDR2 YFSETQ. Here the CDR3 DNA reads TGCGCCAGCAGCTCCCTAGGGGGAGGGTGGGGAAATGAGCAGTTCTTC. Translation gives CASSSLGGGWGNEQFF.

V is TRBV13 and J is TRBJ2-7; the match to TRBD2 covers 9 bases. The junction had 6 bases not matched to a gene; V was cut back by 1 base and J by 5 bases. Germline V CDR1 and CDR2: PRHDT, FYEKMQ (reference sequence). The CDR3 has 15 residues. Here the CDR3 DNA reads TGTGCCAGCAGCTTAGTGGCTAGCGGGATAAACGAGCAGTACTTC. Translated, it gives CASSLVASGINEQYF. The full variable domain, completed using reference TRBV13 and TRBJ2-7, is AAGVIQSPRHLIKEKRETATLKCYPIPRHDTVYWYQQGPGQDPQFLISFYEKMQSDKGSIPDRFSAQQFSDYHSELNMSSLELGDSALYFCASSLVASGINEQYFGPGTRLTVT.

The chain recombines TRBV5-6 with TRBJ2-3, with TRBD2 matching 10 bases. The CDR3 has 14 amino acids. Germline V CDR1 and CDR2: SGHDT, YYEEEE. The junction had 10 bases not matched to a gene; V was cut back by 5 bases and J by 10 bases. CDR3 sequence reads: CASSPGTSASAQYF. The CDR3 DNA is TGTGCCAGCAGTCCCGGGACTAGCGCATCTGCGCAGTATTTT. The full variable domain, with the rest looked up from reference TRBV5-6 and TRBJ2-3, is DAGVTQSPTHLIKTRGQQVTLRCSPKSGHDTVSWYQQALGQGPQFIFQYYEEEERQRGNFPDRFSGHQFPNYSSELNVNALLLGDSALYLCASSPGTSASAQYFGPGTRLTVL.

The CDR3 is CASSLDGTDRTDTQYF. For the CDR3, the DNA is TGTGCCAGCAGCTTAGACGGGACAGATAGGACAGATACGCAGTATTTT. The V gene is TRBV11-2, the J gene TRBJ2-3, with 7 nucleotides matching TRBD1. Per germline, CDR1 SGHAT and CDR2 FQNNGV. The CDR3 has 16 residues. Trimming cost V 0 bases and J 3 bases; bases outside gene matches: 6.

This rearrangement joins TRBV2 to TRBJ1-5; D ambiguous. V gave up 6 bases and J gave up 5 bases, with 11 bases separating them. The CDR3 consists of 13 residues. Germline loops: CDR1 SNHLY, CDR2 FYNNEI. The CDR3 region is CASRAGYDQPQHF. CDR3 in DNA: TGTGCCAGCAGGGCAGGCTACGATCAGCCCCAGCATTTT.

The gene calls are TRBV19 and TRBJ2-5; 7 bases agree with TRBD1. Germline lookup yields CDR1 LNHDA and CDR2 SQIVND (reference sequence). The junction had 10 bases not matched to a gene; V was cut back by 3 bases and J by 0 bases. The CDR3 covers 17 residues. CDR3 sequence: CASSMIPTGSNQETQYF. The DNA of the CDR3 is TGTGCCAGTAGTATGATTCCGACAGGGTCGAACCAAGAGACCCAGTACTTC. The whole variable domain, filled in from reference TRBV19 and TRBJ2-5, reads DGGITQSPKYLFRKEGQNVTLSCEQNLNHDAMYWYRQDPGQGLRLIYYSQIVNDFQKGDIAEGYSVSREKKESFPLTVTSAQKNPTAFYLCASSMIPTGSNQETQYFGPGTRLLVL.

V usage is TRBV5-4 and J usage is TRBJ2-1; D gene unclear. This CDR3 has 11 amino acids. Trimming pared 4 bases from V and 10 bases from J, leaving 9 bases between. The germline V gene encodes CDR1 SGHNT and CDR2 YYREEE (reference sequence). This chain's CDR3 is CASSLPPEQFF. In DNA, the CDR3 is TGTGCCAGCAGCCTACCCCCCGAGCAGTTCTTC.

The gene calls are TRBV29-1 and TRBJ1-1, with D possibly TRBD1 on 6 matching bases. Germline V gene data show CDR1 as SQVTM and CDR2 as ANQGSEA. The CDR3 extends over 13 amino acids. Deletions cut 4 bases from V and 6 bases from J, with 15 bases between. The CDR3 loop is CSVVRGMRAEAFF. The CDR3 nucleotides are TGCAGCGTTGTCAGGGGTATGCGGGCTGAAGCTTTCTTT.

This rearrangement joins TRBV2 to TRBJ1-5; D unresolved. Looked up from germline, CDR1 is SNHLY and CDR2 is FYNNEI. The CDR3 is made up of 14 amino acids. Trimming cost V 7 bases and J 4 bases, with 14 bases left between them. For the CDR3, the DNA is TGTGCCAGCACCCCTTCTCAGGCGAATCAGCCCCAGCATTTT. The encoded protein is CASTPSQANQPQHF.